The rows below give T cell receptor beta chains drawn from one sample of a study of T cell repertoires in cytomegalovirus infection. TCRdb redid the calling of the reads with MiXCR, one entry per CDR3 protein. The repertoire holds 290,000 or so distinct CDR3 sequences, with about 9.2% as singletons. The sequencing input was PBMCs. The receptors come from a human donor in good health (CMV status not recorded). Some clones in this sample may be carry-over from other donors' samples. Both conserved end residues are part of each CDR3. D genes are given only for firm matches. Size is stated for part of the rows, as once, few or many counts, or as a class when the clone is expanded.

D,J,V,size,CDR3,DNA
TRBD2,TRBJ2-4,TRBV7-2,many,CASSLEIDYSGGGDIQYF,TGTGCCAGCAGCTTAGAGATAGACTACAGCGGGGGAGGAGACATTCAGTACTTC
-,TRBJ2-7,TRBV25-1,many,CASSDLHTGAYEQYF,TGTGCCAGCAGTGACCTCCATACAGGCGCCTACGAGCAGTACTTC
-,TRBJ2-2,TRBV11-3,-,CASSLVGMGQPGAGELFF,TGTGCCAGCAGCTTAGTGGGTATGGGGCAGCCCGGTGCCGGGGAGCTGTTTTTT
-,TRBJ2-6,TRBV2,many,CASSSGHNSGANVLTF,TGTGCCAGCAGCAGCGGACATAACTCTGGGGCCAACGTCCTGACTTTC
-,TRBJ2-4,TRBV7-2,many,CASSLASSKNIQYF,TGTGCCAGCAGCTTAGCGAGCTCCAAAAACATTCAGTACTTC
-,TRBJ2-3,TRBV5-5,many,CASSLMRWGQTDTQYF,TGTGCCAGCAGCTTGATGAGATGGGGCCAGACAGATACGCAGTATTTT
-,TRBJ1-2,TRBV2,-,CASSEERDGVNYGYTF,TGTGCCAGCAGTGAAGAAAGGGATGGGGTAAACTATGGCTACACCTTC
TRBD1,TRBJ2-2,TRBV29-1,-,CSVADRDRNTGELFF,TGCAGCGTTGCCGACCGGGACAGAAACACCGGGGAGCTGTTTTTT
-,TRBJ2-3,TRBV11-3,many,CASSSKLGNTDTQYF,TGTGCCAGCAGCTCAAAACTGGGGAACACAGATACGCAGTATTTT
-,TRBJ1-6,TRBV4-3,few,CASSQGTQNNSPLHF,TGCGCCAGCAGCCAAGGCACCCAGAATAATTCACCCCTCCACTTT
-,TRBJ1-5,TRBV12-3/TRBV12-4,few,CASRSQGGNQPQHF,TGTGCCAGCAGATCACAGGGCGGCAATCAGCCCCAGCATTTT